This TCR beta chain was found in a study of a mutant IDH1 vaccine in newly diagnosed glioma. Study observations and caveats: Pseudoprogression showed no apparent link to changes in top peripheral T cell clonotypes.

About this clone itself: The target antigen is unknown.

The V gene end was trimmed by 3 bases and the J gene end by 8 bases; junction bases not matched to a gene: 12. The germline V gene has CDR1 LGHNT and CDR2 FRNRAP. The CDR3 spans 16 residues. This table comes from immunoSEQ multiplex PCR, and its TCRdb copy is limited to in-frame clones, with some not included. The sample has 35,000 to 45,000 clones, roughly 80% seen once. Sample time point: week 11, during vaccination. Every vaccine dose comprised 300 ug of mutant IDH1 20-mer peptide plus topical imiquimod. This chain joins TRBV12-5 and TRBJ2-4, with TRBD2 matching 8 bases. Source: peripheral blood mononuclear cells (PBMCs), taken from a glioma patient whose treatment included an IDH1 peptide vaccine. This receptor was taken from a woman under 40 with glioma. Some clones in this sample may be carry-over from other donors' samples. The CDR3 loop is CASGLGAGGRGDIQYF. The CDR3, as DNA: TGTGCTAGTGGTTTAGGGGCGGGAGGACGGGGGGACATTCAGTACTTC.